The present T cell receptor beta chain was sequenced within a study of blood T cells in healthy people across ages. A J-beta primer mix and a sample-barcoded 5' primer were used in a second PCR of about 7 to 12 cycles. TCRdb reprocessed the 5' RACE reads with MiXCR, giving one entry per CDR3 protein. The sample consists of approximately 780,000 distinct CDR3 sequences, 25% to 30% of them appearing once. The trim removed 5 bases at V and 0 bases at J, leaving 8 bases unmatched. The length of the CDR3 is 16 residues. Germline V lookup: CDR1 SGHTA, CDR2 FQGNSA. The sample was also reused in another study, on T cells of mothers and their children.

The source is a boy younger than 18 in good health. What was sequenced was blood. The rearrangement links TRBV7-2 to TRBJ2-7; 9 bases are a match to TRBD1. This CDR3 is CASSHGQGSYSYEQYF. The DNA of the CDR3 is TGTGCCAGCAGCCACGGACAGGGGTCCTACTCCTACGAGCAGTACTTC.